These T cell receptor beta chains were read from a single sample in a study of blood T cells in healthy people across ages. TCRdb analysed the 5' RACE reads with MiXCR anew, one entry per CDR3 protein. Among 1.5 million to 2 million distinct CDR3 sequences listed, 30% to 35% were seen once. Sequencing was performed on blood. These receptors originate from a woman in her twenties or thirties in good health. The CDR3 runs from the conserved cysteine through the conserved F or W. A D gene is named only where the DNA matches it firmly. Clone size, where shown, is once, few, many, or a class for clones that have expanded.

>TRBD2|TRBV5-1|TRBJ2-7|many
TGCGCCAGCAGCCAAGGGACTAGCGGGAGGTCCGAGCAGTACTTC
CASSQGTSGRSEQYF
>NA|TRBV7-2|TRBJ2-1|NA
TGTGCCAGCAGCTGGGCCCGCTCCTACAATGAGCAGTTCTTC
CASSWARSYNEQFF
>TRBD1|TRBV11-2|TRBJ2-3|many
TGTGCCAGCAGCTTAGACAGGGGGCAAGATACGCAGTATTTT
CASSLDRGQDTQYF
>NA|TRBV10-3|TRBJ2-3|once
TGTGCCATCAGTGAGGCGAGTAGCTCGCGGACGCAGTATTTT
CAISEASSSRTQYF
>NA|TRBV28|TRBJ2-7|NA
TGTGCCAGCAGGGGGGGGACAGTAGTCTACGAGCAGTACTTC
CASRGGTVVYEQYF
>TRBD1|TRBV20-1|TRBJ2-5|NA
TGCAGTGCTGGGGGGACCGGGACAGGGGGCATTAAGACCCAGTACTTC
CSAGGTGTGGIKTQYF
>TRBD1|TRBV7-9|TRBJ1-1|once
TGTGCCAGCAGCTTAATCCCGTGGAGGGGGCGAACTGAAGCTTTCTTT
CASSLIPWRGRTEAFF
>TRBD2|TRBV15|TRBJ2-1|few
TGTGCCACCAGCAGAGTAGTACAGCGGGAACGCTCCTACAATGAGCAGTTCTTC
CATSRVVQRERSYNEQFF
>NA|TRBV11-2|TRBJ2-7|NA
TGTGCCAGCAGCTTAGAGGGGGGGGCAGGGAGTCTATACGAGCAGTACTTC
CASSLEGGAGSLYEQYF
>NA|TRBV12-3/TRBV12-4|TRBJ1-1|few
TGTGCCAACAGTACGTCGGAGTACACTGAAGCTTTCTTT
CANSTSEYTEAFF
>NA|TRBV2|TRBJ2-1|NA
TGTGCCAGCAGTGACCTTCTCCGGAGCTCTAATGGGCAGTTCTTC
CASSDLLRSSNGQFF
>NA|TRBV2|TRBJ1-2|NA
TGTGCCTCAAAGGGTAGAAACTATGGCTACACCTTC
CASKGRNYGYTF
>NA|TRBV6-5|TRBJ1-1|NA
TGTGCCAGCAGTACAGGCTATATGAACACTGAAGCTTTCTTT
CASSTGYMNTEAFF
>TRBD1|TRBV6-1|TRBJ1-5|once
TGTGCCAGCAGTGTCTTTGGGGGGACAGTCAATCAGCCCCAGCATTTT
CASSVFGGTVNQPQHF
>NA|TRBV20-1|TRBJ2-7|NA
TGCAGTGCTAGTCCTCAAGCGGTCTTCTCCTACGAGCAGTACTTC
CSASPQAVFSYEQYF
>NA|TRBV30|TRBJ2-7|NA
TGTGCCTGGAGTGCAATATCCGGGACGGACGCCTACGAGCAGTACTTC
CAWSAISGTDAYEQYF
>NA|TRBV20-1|TRBJ2-1|NA
TGCAGTGCTAGAGAGGGATCCGCTTCCTTTTACAATGAGCAGTTCTTC
CSAREGSASFYNEQFF
>NA|TRBV20-1|TRBJ1-6|few
TGCAGTGCTAGTACAGGGACACGGTCCTATAATTCACCCCTCCACTTT
CSASTGTRSYNSPLHF
>NA|TRBV5-1|TRBJ2-7|NA
TGCGCCAGCAGCTTGGTCGGACCGGGACAAAAAAATTCCTACGAGCAGTACTTC
CASSLVGPGQKNSYEQYF
>NA|TRBV12-5|TRBJ2-5|NA
TGTGCTAGCGCCACCCAAGAGACCCAGTACTTC
CASATQETQYF
>TRBD2|TRBV20-1|TRBJ2-3|few
TGCAGTGCTACCGCTCTAGCGGGGGAGGGAGATACGCAGTATTTT
CSATALAGEGDTQYF
>TRBD2|TRBV4-1|TRBJ2-1|many
TGCGCCAGCAGCCAAGAGCTAAGCGGGGGTATGCGGGAGCAGTTCTTC
CASSQELSGGMREQFF
>NA|TRBV3-1|TRBJ1-5|NA
TGTGCCAGCAGCCCTCTTAATAATCAGCCCCAGCATTTT
CASSPLNNQPQHF
>TRBD1|TRBV29-1|TRBJ2-1|many
TGCAGCGTTGAAGGTTCCCGGGACAGTCCCTACAATGAGCAGTTCTTC
CSVEGSRDSPYNEQFF
>NA|TRBV14|TRBJ2-3|few
TGTGCCAGCAGCCTCCAGGGGAAGACAGATACGCAGTATTTT
CASSLQGKTDTQYF
>TRBD2|TRBV4-1|TRBJ2-3|few
TGCGCCAGCAGCCAAGAAGGACTAGCGGGGGGGCAAGATACGCAGTATTTT
CASSQEGLAGGQDTQYF
>TRBD1|TRBV11-2|TRBJ2-2|few
TGTGCCAGCAGCAACGGACAGGTCCGTCTCACCGGGGAGCTGTTTTTT
CASSNGQVRLTGELFF
>TRBD1|TRBV6-2/TRBV6-3|TRBJ2-1|NA
TGTGCCAGCAGTTGGGGGACAGGGGCTATTAATGAGCAGTTCTTC
CASSWGTGAINEQFF
>TRBD2|TRBV7-9|TRBJ2-3|few
TGTGCCAGCAGCCCCGTTCCCGGGGGGGGCGGAGATACGCAGTATTTT
CASSPVPGGGGDTQYF
>NA|TRBV19|TRBJ2-7|few
TGTGCCAGTAGTAGCTGGAACACCTACGAGCAGTACTTC
CASSSWNTYEQYF
>NA|TRBV20-1|TRBJ1-2|NA
TGCAGTGCTAGAGACCCAGACCCAGGGTCCGGAAACTATGGCTACACCTTC
CSARDPDPGSGNYGYTF
>NA|TRBV5-1|TRBJ2-1|NA
TGCGCCAGCAGCTTGCTAGGGGCGGTAGGGACTTGGAATGAGCAGTTCTTC
CASSLLGAVGTWNEQFF
>TRBD1|TRBV7-9|TRBJ2-3|few
TGTGCCAGCAGCTTTTGGACAGGGTGGACAGATACGCAGTATTTT
CASSFWTGWTDTQYF
>NA|TRBV11-2|TRBJ1-1|NA
TGTGCCGGCAGCGTTAACACGAACACTGAAGCTTTCTTT
CAGSVNTNTEAFF
>NA|TRBV24-1|TRBJ2-7|NA
TGTGCCACCAGTGATTTGCAGGCTCGGGAGCAGTACTTC
CATSDLQAREQYF
>NA|TRBV5-1|TRBJ2-5|NA
TGCGCCAGCAGTCCAGATGTGGTATTGGAGACCCAGTACTTC
CASSPDVVLETQYF
>TRBD1|TRBV6-1|TRBJ2-1|few
TGTGCCAGCAGGCCTAAAGGGGGACAGCCCTACAATGAGCAGTTCTTC
CASRPKGGQPYNEQFF
>NA|TRBV2|TRBJ2-7|few
TGTGCCAGCAGTGAAGCGCCGCCTACCCTTGCTGGGGAGCAGTACTTC
CASSEAPPTLAGEQYF
>NA|TRBV20-1|TRBJ1-1|NA
TGCAGTGCTAGAATGGGGGCTAACACTGAAGCTTTCTTT
CSARMGANTEAFF
>TRBD1|TRBV10-3|TRBJ1-4|NA
TGTGCCATCAGCCACGACAGGGTTGGAGCCTCGGGTGAAAAACTGTTTTTT
CAISHDRVGASGEKLFF
>TRBD2|TRBV29-1|TRBJ2-1|few
TGCAGCGTTGGGGCGGAGAGCGGGGGGAGCAAAGGGCAGTTCTTC
CSVGAESGGSKGQFF
>NA|TRBV6-5|TRBJ2-3|NA
TGTGCCAGCAGTTACTCTCTATCACTAGACACAGATACGCAGTATTTT
CASSYSLSLDTDTQYF
>NA|TRBV29-1|TRBJ1-2|many
TGCAGCGTCTCCGCGGGCACTGGCTATGGCTACACCTTC
CSVSAGTGYGYTF
>NA|TRBV6-1|TRBJ2-1|NA
TGTGCCAGCAGTGATAGGAGGGGAGGTAATAGGAGCGATGAGCAGTTCTTC
CASSDRRGGNRSDEQFF
>NA|TRBV9|TRBJ2-1|NA
TGTGCCAGCAGCGTAGGGCCGTTGCTGGAGGAGCAGTTCTTC
CASSVGPLLEEQFF
>NA|TRBV6-6|TRBJ1-2|NA
TGTGCCAGCAGTACAGGGAGAGGCTACACCTTC
CASSTGRGYTF
>TRBD1|TRBV28|TRBJ2-7|NA
TGTGCCAGCAGTGTCTCCCGGGACAGGGTGATTTACGAGCAGTACTTC
CASSVSRDRVIYEQYF